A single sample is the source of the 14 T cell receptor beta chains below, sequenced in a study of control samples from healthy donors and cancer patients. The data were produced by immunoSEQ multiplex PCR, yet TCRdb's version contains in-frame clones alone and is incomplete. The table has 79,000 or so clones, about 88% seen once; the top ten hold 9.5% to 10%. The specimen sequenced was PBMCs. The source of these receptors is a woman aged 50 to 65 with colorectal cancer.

CDR3 region: CASSDSSETGGTWRAYEQYV. In DNA form, the CDR3 reads TGTGCCAGCAGTGACTCAAGTGAGACGGGGGGGACATGGAGGGCCTACGAGCAGTACGTC. The chain joins TRBV6-4 to TRBJ2-7; TRBD2 matches 8 bases. CDR1 is MRHNA, CDR2 SNTAGT, per germline. The CDR3 runs to 20 residues. Trimming at V came to 0 bases and at J to 2 bases, leaving 18 bases not matched to a gene.

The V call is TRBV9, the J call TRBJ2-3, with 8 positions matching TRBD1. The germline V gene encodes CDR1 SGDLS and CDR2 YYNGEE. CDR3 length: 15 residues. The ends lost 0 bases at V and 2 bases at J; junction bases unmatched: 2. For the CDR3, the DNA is TGTGCCAGCAGCGTAGCCAGGGGGCCCACAGATACGCAGTATTTT. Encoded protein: CASSVARGPTDTQYF.

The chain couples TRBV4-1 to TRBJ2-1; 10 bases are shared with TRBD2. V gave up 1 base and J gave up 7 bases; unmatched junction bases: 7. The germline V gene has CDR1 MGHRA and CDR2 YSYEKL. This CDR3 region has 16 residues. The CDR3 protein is CASSQGTSGAVNEQFF. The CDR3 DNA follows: TGCGCCAGCAGCCAAGGCACTAGCGGGGCTGTGAATGAGCAGTTCTTC.

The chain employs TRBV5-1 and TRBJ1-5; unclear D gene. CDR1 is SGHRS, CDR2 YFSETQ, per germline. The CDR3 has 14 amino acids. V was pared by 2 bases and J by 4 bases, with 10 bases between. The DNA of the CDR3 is TGCGCCAGCAGCTTATCGGGGAGTAATCAGCCCCAGCATTTT. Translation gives CASSLSGSNQPQHF.

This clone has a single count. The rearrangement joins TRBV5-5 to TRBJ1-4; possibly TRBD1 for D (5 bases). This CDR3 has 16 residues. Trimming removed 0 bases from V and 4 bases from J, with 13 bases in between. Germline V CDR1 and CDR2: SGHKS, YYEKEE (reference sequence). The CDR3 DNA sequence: TGTGCCAGCAGCTTGGGGTCTGGGGCCGGTAATGAAAAACTGTTTTTT. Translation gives CASSLGSGAGNEKLFF.

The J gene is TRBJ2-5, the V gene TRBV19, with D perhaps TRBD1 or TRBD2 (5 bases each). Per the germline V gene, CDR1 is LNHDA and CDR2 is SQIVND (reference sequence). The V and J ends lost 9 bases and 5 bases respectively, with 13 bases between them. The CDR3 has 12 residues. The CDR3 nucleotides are TGTGCCAGCGGGACCCCTAGGGAGACCCAGTACTTC. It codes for CASGTPRETQYF.

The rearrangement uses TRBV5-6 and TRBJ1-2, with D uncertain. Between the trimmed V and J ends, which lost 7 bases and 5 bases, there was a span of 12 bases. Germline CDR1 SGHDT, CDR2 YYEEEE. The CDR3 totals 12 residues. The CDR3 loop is CASVGLGYGYTF. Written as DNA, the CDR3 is TGTGCCAGCGTGGGGTTAGGGTATGGCTACACCTTC.

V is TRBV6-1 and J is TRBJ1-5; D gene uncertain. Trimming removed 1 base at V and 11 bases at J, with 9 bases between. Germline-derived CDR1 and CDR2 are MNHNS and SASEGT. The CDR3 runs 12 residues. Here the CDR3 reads CASSEGEAAQHF. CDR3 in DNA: TGTGCCAGCAGTGAAGGGGAGGCGGCCCAGCATTTT.

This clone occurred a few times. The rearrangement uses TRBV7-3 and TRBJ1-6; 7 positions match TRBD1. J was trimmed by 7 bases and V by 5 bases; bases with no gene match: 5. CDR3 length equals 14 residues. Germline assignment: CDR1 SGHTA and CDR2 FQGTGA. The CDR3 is CASSLGTANSPLHF. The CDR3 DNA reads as TGTGCCAGCAGCCTCGGGACAGCCAATTCACCCCTCCACTTT.

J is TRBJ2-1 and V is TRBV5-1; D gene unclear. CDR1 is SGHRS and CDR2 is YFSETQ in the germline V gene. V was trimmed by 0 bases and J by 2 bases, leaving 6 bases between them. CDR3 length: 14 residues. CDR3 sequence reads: CASSLDQAYNEQFF. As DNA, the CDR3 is TGCGCCAGCAGCTTGGATCAGGCCTACAATGAGCAGTTCTTC.

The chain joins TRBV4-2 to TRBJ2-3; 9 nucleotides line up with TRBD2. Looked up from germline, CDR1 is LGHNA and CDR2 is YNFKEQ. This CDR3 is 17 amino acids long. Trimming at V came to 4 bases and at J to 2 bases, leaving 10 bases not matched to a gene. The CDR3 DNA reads TGTGCCAGCAGCCCCCGGGGTAGCGGGGGACCCACAGATACGCAGTATTTT. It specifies CASSPRGSGGPTDTQYF.

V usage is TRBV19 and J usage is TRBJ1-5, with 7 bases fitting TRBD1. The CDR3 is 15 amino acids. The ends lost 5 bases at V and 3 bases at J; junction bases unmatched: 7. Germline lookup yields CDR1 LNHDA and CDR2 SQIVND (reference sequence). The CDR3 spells CASSDGDSYNQPQHF. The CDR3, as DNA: TGTGCCAGTAGTGATGGGGACAGCTACAATCAGCCCCAGCATTTT.

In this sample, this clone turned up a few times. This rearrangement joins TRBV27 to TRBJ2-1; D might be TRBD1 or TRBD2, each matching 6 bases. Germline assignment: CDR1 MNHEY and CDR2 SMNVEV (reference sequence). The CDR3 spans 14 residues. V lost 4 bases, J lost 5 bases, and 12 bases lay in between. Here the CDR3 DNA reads TGTGCCAGCAGTTCTAAGGGGGGCAACAATGAGCAGTTCTTC. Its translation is CASSSKGGNNEQFF.

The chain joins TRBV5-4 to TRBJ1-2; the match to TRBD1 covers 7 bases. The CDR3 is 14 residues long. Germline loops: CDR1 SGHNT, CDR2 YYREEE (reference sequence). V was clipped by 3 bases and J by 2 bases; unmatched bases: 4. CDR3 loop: CASSSDRLNYGYTF. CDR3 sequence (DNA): TGTGCCAGCAGCTCGGACAGGTTAAACTATGGCTACACCTTC.